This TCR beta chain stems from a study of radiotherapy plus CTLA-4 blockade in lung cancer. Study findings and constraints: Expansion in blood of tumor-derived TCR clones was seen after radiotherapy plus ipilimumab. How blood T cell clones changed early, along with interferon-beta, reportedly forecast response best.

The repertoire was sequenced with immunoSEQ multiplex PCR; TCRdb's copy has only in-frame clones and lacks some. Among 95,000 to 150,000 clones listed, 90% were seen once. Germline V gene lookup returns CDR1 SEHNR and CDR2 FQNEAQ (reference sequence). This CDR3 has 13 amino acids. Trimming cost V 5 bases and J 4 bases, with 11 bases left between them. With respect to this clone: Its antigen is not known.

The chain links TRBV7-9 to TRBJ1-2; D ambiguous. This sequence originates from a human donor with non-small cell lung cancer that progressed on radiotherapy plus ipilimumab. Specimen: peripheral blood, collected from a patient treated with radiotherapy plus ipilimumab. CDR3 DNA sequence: TGTGCCAGCAGCGCCCACAGATTCTATGGCTACACCTTC. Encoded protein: CASSAHRFYGYTF.